Shown below are 18 T cell receptor beta chains from a single sample sequenced in a study of shared clonotypes between healthy human individuals. Measured with immunoSEQ multiplex PCR; TCRdb has only the in-frame clones, and not every one. The profile covers approximately 2.4 million clones, with approximately 94% appearing a single time and roughly 0.13% taken by the ten largest. Sequencing input: naive CD4+ T cells sorted from blood. Subset in this sample: CD45RA+ positively selected. All receptors derive from a man aged 18 to 30 in good health.

The chain carries TRBV19 and TRBJ1-2; weak D call: TRBD1 (5 bases). Germline-derived CDR1 and CDR2 are LNHDA and SQIVND (reference sequence). The CDR3 has 15 residues. Trimming took off 7 bases at V and 2 bases at J, with 17 bases between the two ends. CDR3 loop: CASTPAGDGNYGYTF. As DNA, the CDR3 is TGTGCCAGTACCCCCGCCGGGGACGGAAACTATGGCTACACCTTC.

Regarding this clone: Other nucleotide sequences in the sample specify the same CDR3. The chain joins TRBV7-6 to TRBJ2-2, with 8 positions matching TRBD1. The V gene end was trimmed by 5 bases and the J gene end by 4 bases; junction bases not matched to a gene: 6. The CDR3 has 15 amino acids. Looked up from germline, CDR1 is SGHVS and CDR2 is FNYEAQ. The CDR3 loop reads CASSPQGASTGELFF. The CDR3 coding sequence is TGTGCCAGCAGCCCCCAGGGGGCGAGCACCGGGGAGCTGTTTTTT. Filled out from reference TRBV7-6 and TRBJ2-2, the complete variable domain reads GAGVSQSPRYKVTKRGQDVALRCDPISGHVSLYWYRQALGQGPEFLTYFNYEAQQDKSGLPNDRFSAERPEGSISTLTIQRTEQRDSAMYRCASSPQGASTGELFFGEGSRLTVL.

Regarding this clone: The junction and the germline gene differ at one end; a read error may be behind it. The chain is built from TRBV10-3 and TRBJ1-6; TRBD1 is a possible D gene (5 bases). CDR1 is ENHRY, CDR2 SYGVKD, per germline. The CDR3 extends over 13 amino acids. CDR3 bases: TGTGCCAGCAGTGAGGCAGGGTTATCACCCCTCCACTTT. It translates to CASSEAGLSPLHF.

The CDR3 loop reads CASSLGQGSFTDTQYF. The CDR3 DNA reads as TGCGCCAGCAGCTTGGGACAGGGGAGCTTCACAGATACGCAGTATTTT. The genes are TRBV5-1 and TRBJ2-3; 8 positions match TRBD1. CDR3 size: 16 residues. The germline gives CDR1 SGHRS, CDR2 YFSETQ. V was clipped by 0 bases and J by 2 bases; unmatched bases: 5. Looking up the rest from reference TRBV5-1 and TRBJ2-3 gives the full variable domain: KAGVTQTPRYLIKTRGQQVTLSCSPISGHRSVSWYQQTPGQGLQFLFEYFSETQRNKGNFPGRFSGRQFSNSRSEMNVSTLELGDSALYLCASSLGQGSFTDTQYFGPGTRLTVL.

The rearrangement uses TRBV6-5 and TRBJ2-7; 7 bases map to TRBD1. CDR1 is MNHEY and CDR2 is SVGAGI in the germline V gene. This CDR3 has 13 residues. J gave up 5 bases and V 10 bases, and 11 bases lay outside the gene matches. In DNA, the CDR3 is TGTGCCATTGAGGGGGCAGGATTTAACGAGCAGTACTTC. Residues: CAIEGAGFNEQYF.

V and J are TRBV6-5 and TRBJ2-7; TRBD2 is a possible D gene (5 bases). This CDR3 is 12 amino acids long. The germline V gene encodes CDR1 MNHEY and CDR2 SVGAGI. Deletions cut 3 bases from V and 5 bases from J, with 8 bases between. CDR3 sequence reads: CASSYMGDEQYF. The CDR3 coding sequence is TGTGCCAGCAGTTATATGGGAGACGAGCAGTACTTC.

The J gene is TRBJ1-3, the V gene TRBV29-1, with 9 nucleotides matching TRBD1. V trimming: 5 bases; J trimming: 2 bases; junction bases outside the gene matches: 4. The CDR3 covers 14 residues. Germline V gives CDR1 SQVTM, CDR2 ANQGSEA. For the CDR3, the DNA is TGCAGCGTTCGGACAGGGGAGGCTGGAAACACCATATATTTT. Translation: CSVRTGEAGNTIYF.

The rearrangement joins TRBV5-4 to TRBJ2-3, with D perhaps being TRBD1 or TRBD2 (5 bases each). CDR1 and CDR2 (germline): SGHNT, YYREEE (reference sequence). This CDR3 contains 13 residues. V gave up 4 bases and J gave up 5 bases, with 11 bases separating them. CDR3: CASSRDARDTQYF. CDR3 sequence (DNA): TGTGCCAGCAGCAGGGACGCGCGAGATACGCAGTATTTT.

CDR3 DNA sequence: TGTGCCAGCAGCCTCAGGGGGAATGGCTACACCTTC. It encodes CASSLRGNGYTF. This sequence joins TRBV6-5 and TRBJ1-2; 7 nucleotides match TRBD1. CDR1 MNHEY and CDR2 SVGAGI come from the germline V gene. The CDR3 is made up of 12 amino acids. J gave up 6 bases and V 6 bases, and 4 bases lay outside the gene matches.

The chain links TRBV5-4 to TRBJ2-3, with D tentatively TRBD1 (6 bases). Trimming shortened V by 0 bases and J by 0 bases, and 8 bases separated the two germline ends. This CDR3 has 15 residues. The V gene's germline CDR1 is SGHNT and CDR2 YYREEE (reference sequence). In DNA, the CDR3 is TGTGCCAGCAGCTTGGTGCAGGGGAGCACAGATACGCAGTATTTT. Translation gives CASSLVQGSTDTQYF.

The chain couples TRBV28 to TRBJ1-1; the D is unclear. CDR1 is MDHEN, CDR2 SYDVKM, per germline. Trimming took 5 bases from V and 0 from J, leaving 19 bases between them. This CDR3 has 17 residues. The CDR3 DNA is TGTGCCAGCAGTCCCTTATACCGAAACTCCATGAACACTGAAGCTTTCTTT. Translating it yields CASSPLYRNSMNTEAFF.

V usage is TRBV9 and J usage is TRBJ2-1, with 7 positions matching TRBD2. V shed 1 base, J shed 6 bases, and the junction held 7 bases outside the gene matches. Germline loops: CDR1 SGDLS, CDR2 YYNGEE. There are 15 residues in the CDR3. This chain's CDR3 is CASSVMAGVGNEQFF. In DNA, the CDR3 is TGTGCCAGCAGCGTAATGGCGGGAGTGGGCAATGAGCAGTTCTTC.

A note on this clone: Its ends do not fully match the called genes, so a read error is possible. The chain links TRBV6-1 to TRBJ1-1; D might be TRBD1 (6 bases). The germline V gene encodes CDR1 MNHNS and CDR2 SASEGT. The CDR3 is made up of 14 amino acids. The CDR3 DNA follows: TGTGCCACCAGTGAACAGGGAAGGGACACTGAAGCTTTCTTT. It specifies CATSEQGRDTEAFF.

This clone was detected only once. V and J are TRBV2 and TRBJ2-3; no definite D call. The CDR3 extends over 13 amino acids. V lost 5 bases and J lost 2, with 8 bases in between. Per germline, CDR1 SNHLY and CDR2 FYNNEI. CDR3 DNA sequence: TGTGCCAGCAGTCGGGCTCTCACAGATACGCAGTATTTT. Translated: CASSRALTDTQYF.

The count of this clone is one. The chain is built from TRBV7-9 and TRBJ2-5, with 12 positions matching TRBD2. This CDR3 region has 16 residues. V dropped 5 bases and J dropped 5; count of bases not matched to a gene: 9. CDR1 SEHNR and CDR2 FQNEAQ come from the germline V gene (reference sequence). In DNA, the CDR3 is TGTGCCAGCAGCCCCCAGCTAGCGGGGGGGCGGGAGACCCAGTACTTC. Protein sequence: CASSPQLAGGRETQYF.

The chain employs TRBV10-3 and TRBJ1-1, with D tentatively TRBD1 (6 bases). Germline V lookup: CDR1 ENHRY, CDR2 SYGVKD. The CDR3 sequence is 12 residues long. V lost 5 bases to trimming and J lost 5 bases, with 9 bases between them. The CDR3 is CAISSGVTEAFF. In DNA, the CDR3 is TGTGCCATCAGTTCAGGGGTTACTGAAGCTTTCTTT.

The V and J genes are TRBV11-3 and TRBJ1-5; a possible D gene is TRBD1 (6 bases). Germline lookup yields CDR1 SGHNT and CDR2 YENEEA. V shed 0 bases and J shed 6 bases, with 12 bases lying between them. This CDR3 has 15 amino acids. The CDR3: CASSLEQGLIQPQHF. The DNA for the CDR3 is TGTGCCAGCAGCTTAGAACAGGGATTAATTCAGCCCCAGCATTTT. Based on the CDR3 plus reference TRBV11-3 and TRBJ1-5, the full variable domain is EAGVVQSPRYKIIEKKQPVAFWCNPISGHNTLYWYLQNLGQGPELLIRYENEEAVDDSQLPKDRFSAERLKGVDSTLKIQPAELGDSAVYLCASSLEQGLIQPQHFGDGTRLSIL.

This clone showed up just once. Additional DNA sequences in this sample encode the identical CDR3. The chain couples TRBV30 to TRBJ2-2; D uncertain. The CDR3 runs to 14 residues. V lost 0 bases, J lost 4 bases, and 9 bases lay in between. Germline values: CDR1 GTSNPN, CDR2 SVGIG (reference sequence). DNA of the CDR3: TGTGCCTGGAGTGTGGGGTTGGGCACCGGGGAGCTGTTTTTT. Protein product: CAWSVGLGTGELFF. The complete variable domain, with remaining parts taken from reference TRBV30 and TRBJ2-2, reads SQTIHQWPATLVQPVGSPLSLECTVEGTSNPNLYWYRQAAGRGLQLLFYSVGIGQISSEVPQNLSASRPQDRQFILSSKKLLLSDSGFYLCAWSVGLGTGELFFGEGSRLTVL.